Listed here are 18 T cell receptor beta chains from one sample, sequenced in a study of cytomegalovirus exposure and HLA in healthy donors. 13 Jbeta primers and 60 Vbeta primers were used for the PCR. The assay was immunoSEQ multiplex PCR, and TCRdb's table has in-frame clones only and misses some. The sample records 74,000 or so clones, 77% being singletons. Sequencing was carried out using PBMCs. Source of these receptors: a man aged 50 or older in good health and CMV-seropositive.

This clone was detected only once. The CDR3 here is CASSFTPPSSYEQYF. CDR3 nucleotides: TGTGCCAGCAGCTTTACCCCCCCCTCATCCTACGAGCAGTACTTC. The chain couples TRBV7-2 to TRBJ2-5, with D hard to call. The tail of the sequence fits TRBJ2-7 better, so the J call may be wrong. Looked up from germline, CDR1 is SGHTA and CDR2 is FQGNSA. CDR3 length equals 15 residues.

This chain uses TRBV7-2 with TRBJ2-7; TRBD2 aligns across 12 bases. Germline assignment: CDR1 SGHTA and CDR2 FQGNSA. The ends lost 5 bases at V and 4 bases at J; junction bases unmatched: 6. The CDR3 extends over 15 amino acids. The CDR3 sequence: CASSPQLAGGYEQYF. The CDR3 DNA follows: TGTGCCAGCAGCCCCCAACTAGCGGGAGGATACGAGCAGTACTTC.

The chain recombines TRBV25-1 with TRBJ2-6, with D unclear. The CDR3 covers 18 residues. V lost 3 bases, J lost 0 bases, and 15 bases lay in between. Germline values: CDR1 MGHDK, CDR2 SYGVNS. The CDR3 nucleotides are TGTGCCAGCAGTGATGCTATAAAGCCAACCTCTGGGGCCAACGTCCTGACTTTC. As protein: CASSDAIKPTSGANVLTF.

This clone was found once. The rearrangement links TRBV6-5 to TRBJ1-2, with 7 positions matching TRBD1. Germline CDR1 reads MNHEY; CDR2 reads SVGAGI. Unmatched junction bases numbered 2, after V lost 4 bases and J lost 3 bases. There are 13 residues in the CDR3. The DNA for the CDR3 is TGTGCCAGCAGTTCCGGGACAGACTATGGCTACACCTTC. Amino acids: CASSSGTDYGYTF.

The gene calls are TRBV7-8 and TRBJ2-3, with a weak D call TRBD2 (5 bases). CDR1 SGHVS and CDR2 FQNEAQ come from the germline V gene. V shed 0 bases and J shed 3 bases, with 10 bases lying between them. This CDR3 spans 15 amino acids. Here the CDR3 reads CASSLAGLETDTQYF. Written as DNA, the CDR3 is TGTGCCAGCAGCTTAGCTGGACTGGAGACAGATACGCAGTATTTT.

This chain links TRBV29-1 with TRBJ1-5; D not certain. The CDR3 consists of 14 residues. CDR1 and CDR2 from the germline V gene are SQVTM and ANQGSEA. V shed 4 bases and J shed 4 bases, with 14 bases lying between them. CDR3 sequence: CSVADQNQNQPQHF. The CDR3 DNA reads TGCAGCGTTGCAGACCAAAATCAAAATCAGCCCCAGCATTTT.

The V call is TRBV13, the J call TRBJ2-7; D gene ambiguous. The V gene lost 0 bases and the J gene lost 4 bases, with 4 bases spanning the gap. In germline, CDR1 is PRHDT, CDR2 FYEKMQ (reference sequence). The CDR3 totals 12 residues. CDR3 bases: TGTGCCAGCAGCTTAGGCTTTTACGAGCAGTACTTC. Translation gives CASSLGFYEQYF. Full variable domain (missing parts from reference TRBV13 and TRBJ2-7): AAGVIQSPRHLIKEKRETATLKCYPIPRHDTVYWYQQGPGQDPQFLISFYEKMQSDKGSIPDRFSAQQFSDYHSELNMSSLELGDSALYFCASSLGFYEQYFGPGTRLTVT.

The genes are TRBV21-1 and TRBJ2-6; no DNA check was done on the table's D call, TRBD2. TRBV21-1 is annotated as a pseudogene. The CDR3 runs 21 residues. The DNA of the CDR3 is TGTGCCAGCAGCAAAATACTCGTCGGTAGTTTTCCATCCTCTGGGGCCAACGTCCTGACTTTC. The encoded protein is CASSKILVGSFPSSGANVLTF.

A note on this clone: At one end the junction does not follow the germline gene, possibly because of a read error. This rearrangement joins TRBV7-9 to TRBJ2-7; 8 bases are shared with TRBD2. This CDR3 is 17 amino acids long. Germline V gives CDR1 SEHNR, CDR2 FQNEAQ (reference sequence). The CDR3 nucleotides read TGTTCCAGCAGCTTAGGGGCCACGGGGGGGCCGCCCTACGAGCAGTACTTC. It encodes CSSSLGATGGPPYEQYF.

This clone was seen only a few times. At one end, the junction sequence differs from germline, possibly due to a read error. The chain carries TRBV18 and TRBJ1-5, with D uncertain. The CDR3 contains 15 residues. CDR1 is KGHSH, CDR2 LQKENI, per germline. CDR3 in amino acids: CASSSPASGNQPQHF. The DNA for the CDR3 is TGTGCCAGCTCATCACCGGCGAGCGGCAATCAGCCCCAGCATTTT.

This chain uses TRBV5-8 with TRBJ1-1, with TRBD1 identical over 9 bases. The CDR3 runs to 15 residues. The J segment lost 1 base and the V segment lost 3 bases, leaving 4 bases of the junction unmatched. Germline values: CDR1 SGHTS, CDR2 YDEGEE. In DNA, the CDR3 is TGTGCCAGCAGCTCCCGGGACAGGGCGAACACTGAAGCTTTCTTT. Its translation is CASSSRDRANTEAFF.

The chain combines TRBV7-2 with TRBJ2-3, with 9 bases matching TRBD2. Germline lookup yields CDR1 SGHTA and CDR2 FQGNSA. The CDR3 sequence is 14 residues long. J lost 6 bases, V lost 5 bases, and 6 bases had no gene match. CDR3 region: CASSAVSGSDTQYF. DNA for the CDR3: TGTGCCAGCAGCGCCGTTAGCGGGAGCGATACGCAGTATTTT.

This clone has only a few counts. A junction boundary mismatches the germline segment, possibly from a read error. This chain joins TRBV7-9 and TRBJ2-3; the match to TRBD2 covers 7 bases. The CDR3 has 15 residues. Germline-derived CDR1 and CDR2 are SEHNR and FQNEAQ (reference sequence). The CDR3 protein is CSSSLGLDYTDTQYF. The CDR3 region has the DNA TGTTCCAGCAGCTTAGGACTAGACTACACAGATACGCAGTATTTT.

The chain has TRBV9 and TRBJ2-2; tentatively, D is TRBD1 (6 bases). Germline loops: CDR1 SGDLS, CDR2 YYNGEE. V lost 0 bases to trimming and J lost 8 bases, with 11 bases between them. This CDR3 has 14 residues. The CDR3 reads CASSVGSRGGELFF. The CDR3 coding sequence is TGTGCCAGCAGCGTAGGAAGTAGGGGGGGGGAGCTGTTTTTT.

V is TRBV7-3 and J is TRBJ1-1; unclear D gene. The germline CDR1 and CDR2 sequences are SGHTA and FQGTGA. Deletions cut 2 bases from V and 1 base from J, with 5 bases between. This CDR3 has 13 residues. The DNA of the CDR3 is TGTGCCAGCAGCTTACGCAGGAACACTGAAGCTTTCTTT. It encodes CASSLRRNTEAFF.

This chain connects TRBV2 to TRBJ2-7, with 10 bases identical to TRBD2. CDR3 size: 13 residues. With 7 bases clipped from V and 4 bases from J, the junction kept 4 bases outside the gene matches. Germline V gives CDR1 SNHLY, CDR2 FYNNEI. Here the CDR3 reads CASTLLAGYEQYF. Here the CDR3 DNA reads TGTGCCAGCACCTTACTAGCGGGGTACGAGCAGTACTTC.

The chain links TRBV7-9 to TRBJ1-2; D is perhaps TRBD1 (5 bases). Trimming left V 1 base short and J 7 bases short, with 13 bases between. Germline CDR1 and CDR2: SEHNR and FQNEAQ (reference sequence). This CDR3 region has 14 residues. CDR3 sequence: CASSLEAGQGGYTF. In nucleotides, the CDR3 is TGTGCCAGCAGCTTAGAAGCAGGGCAAGGTGGCTACACCTTC.

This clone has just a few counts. The CDR3 loop is CFFKQKAAYEQYF. CDR3 in DNA: TGTTTTTTCAAGCAGAAGGCGGCATACGAGCAGTACTTC. This chain uses TRBV10-3 with TRBJ2-7; D is unresolved. The CDR3 spans 13 residues. Germline V gene lookup returns CDR1 ENHRY and CDR2 SYGVKD.